These 10 T cell receptor beta chains originate from one sample sequenced in a study of T cells in Graves' hyperthyroidism and ophthalmopathy (dated by TCRdb to between 2017 and 2020). Libraries were made using multiplex PCR. Data came from an Illumina HiSeq 2000. TCR beta CDR3 regions were amplified from RNA transcripts. The TCR CDR3 was subjected to a first round of RT-PCR using the HTBI primer set and the Qiagen OneStep RT-PCR kit. The public sequencing data were trimmed at Q25 with fastp and processed into clonotypes with MiXCR by TCRdb, which kept only in-frame beta chains. When rows share a CDR3 protein, they turn into one entry using the most common DNA and genes. The sample includes under 350,000 distinct CDR3 sequences, with 15% to 20% observed a single time. The ten largest clones add up to under 55% of the sample. The sample was blood. Receptors were obtained from a woman between 45 and 60 years old with Graves' hyperthyroidism.

This clonotype was counted many times. V usage is TRBV20-1 and J usage is TRBJ2-3, with TRBD1 identical over 8 bases. The J segment lost 4 bases and the V segment lost 1 base, leaving 10 bases of the junction unmatched. The CDR3 runs 16 residues. CDR1 is DFQATT and CDR2 is SNEGSKA in the germline V gene (reference sequence). The DNA of the CDR3 is TGCAGTGCTAGAGGCCGATGGCAGGGGGCCCCAGATACGCAGTATTTT. It is translated as CSARGRWQGAPDTQYF.

V and J are TRBV3-1 and TRBJ1-1; D is uncertain. With 4 bases removed from V and 6 bases from J, the gap between germline ends came to 15 bases. The V gene's germline CDR1 is LGHDT and CDR2 YNNKEL (reference sequence). The CDR3 contains 14 residues. The CDR3 bases are TGTGCCAGCAGCCCTCCGTTGGGTAACGCTGAAGCTTTCTTT. This gives the protein CASSPPLGNAEAFF.

The chain uses TRBV9 and TRBJ1-3; D gene uncertain. Germline V gene data show CDR1 as SGDLS and CDR2 as YYNGEE. CDR3 length: 15 amino acids. Deletions cut 3 bases from V and 0 bases from J, with 10 bases between. For the CDR3, the DNA is TGTGCCAGCAGCGGGGCAGGCAGCTCTGGAAACACCATATATTTT. Encoded protein: CASSGAGSSGNTIYF.

At least ten counts were recorded for this clonotype. The chain recombines TRBV27 with TRBJ1-5, with D perhaps TRBD1 (5 bases). This CDR3 region has 16 residues. Trimming cost V 6 bases and J 1 base, with 16 bases left between them. Germline V gene sequence: CDR1 MNHEY, CDR2 SMNVEV (reference sequence). In DNA form, the CDR3 reads TGTGCCAGCAGGAATCGGGGCACAATGAGCAATCAGCCCCAGCATTTT. It specifies CASRNRGTMSNQPQHF.

This clonotype was seen many times. The chain is built from TRBV2 and TRBJ1-3, with a possible D match to TRBD1 (6 bases). There are 15 residues in the CDR3. Trimming stripped 5 bases from V and 0 bases from J, with 11 bases between. Germline assignment: CDR1 SNHLY and CDR2 FYNNEI. CDR3 nucleotide sequence: TGTGCCAGCAGTTCGGACAGTCTCTCTGGAAACACCATATATTTT. Amino acids: CASSSDSLSGNTIYF.

This clonotype was seen at least ten times. The chain links TRBV7-6 to TRBJ1-2; perhaps TRBD1 as D (5 bases). The CDR3 runs to 14 residues. The germline V gene encodes CDR1 SGHVS and CDR2 FNYEAQ. The V end was cut by 1 base, the J end by 6 bases, with 12 bases between. The CDR3 loop reads CASSLGGREHGYTF. CDR3 in DNA: TGTGCCAGCAGCTTAGGGGGCAGGGAGCATGGCTACACCTTC.

The chain couples TRBV4-1 to TRBJ2-1, with D possibly being TRBD2 (5 bases). Deletions cut 6 bases from V and 2 bases from J, with 17 bases between. The CDR3 extends over 16 amino acids. The V gene's germline CDR1 is MGHRA and CDR2 YSYEKL. CDR3: CASRIEGSIAYNEQFF. DNA of the CDR3: TGCGCCAGCAGGATTGAGGGTAGTATCGCCTACAATGAGCAGTTCTTC.

The sample holds a few counts of this clonotype. The chain carries TRBV6-2 or TRBV6-3 and TRBJ2-1; D not certain. The germline gives CDR1 MNHEY, CDR2 SVGEGT. There are 11 residues in the CDR3. V shed 10 bases and J shed 6 bases, with 10 bases lying between them. The CDR3 coding sequence is TGTGCCATCGACAACGGCAATGAGCAGTTCTTC. Protein: CAIDNGNEQFF.

The chain combines TRBV4-1 with TRBJ2-7; 9 nucleotides agree with TRBD2. The length of the CDR3 is 15 residues. Germline values: CDR1 MGHRA, CDR2 YSYEKL. The V and J ends lost 0 bases and 4 bases, in that order; junction bases with no gene match: 4. CDR3 protein: CASSQDPGLAYEQYF. The CDR3 bases are TGCGCCAGCAGCCAAGATCCGGGACTAGCTTACGAGCAGTACTTC.

This clonotype was recorded a few times. The chain employs TRBV2 and TRBJ1-2; D call uncertain. The CDR3 length is 13 residues. The V end lost 3 bases, the J end lost 2 bases, and 7 bases lay between the germline ends. Germline V gene lookup returns CDR1 SNHLY and CDR2 FYNNEI. In nucleotides, the CDR3 is TGTGCCAGCAGTGAGTGGGTGAACTATGGCTACACCTTC. Protein product: CASSEWVNYGYTF.